This T cell receptor (beta chain) was sequenced for a study of blood T cell repertoires in COVID-19. About the research overall: Some COVID-19 samples were acute and others convalescent; all came from the United States, Italy and Spain. From T cells, B-cell-depleted T cells, or PBMCs came the material, which was cDNA or gDNA.

Authors' methods: By means of reference gene primer amplification, nucleated cell counts were estimated. TCRdb keeps only in-frame clones here, not all; method: immunoSEQ multiplex PCR. The DNA was the basis for D and trimming; V, J and clone size are from that table. The top ten clones hold around 16% of a sample with around 140,000 clones, about 83% of them seen once. This CDR3 contains 13 residues. CDR1 and CDR2 (germline): SGHNT, YENEEA. Trimming took 0 bases from V and 2 from J, leaving 3 bases between them. This TCR was recovered from a man between 50 and 59 years old with acute or convalescent COVID-19. The chain couples TRBV11-3 to TRBJ2-3; D call uncertain. Source material: peripheral blood. CDR3 in amino acids: CASSLDHTDTQYF. CDR3 sequence (DNA): TGTGCCAGCAGCTTAGACCACACAGATACGCAGTATTTT.